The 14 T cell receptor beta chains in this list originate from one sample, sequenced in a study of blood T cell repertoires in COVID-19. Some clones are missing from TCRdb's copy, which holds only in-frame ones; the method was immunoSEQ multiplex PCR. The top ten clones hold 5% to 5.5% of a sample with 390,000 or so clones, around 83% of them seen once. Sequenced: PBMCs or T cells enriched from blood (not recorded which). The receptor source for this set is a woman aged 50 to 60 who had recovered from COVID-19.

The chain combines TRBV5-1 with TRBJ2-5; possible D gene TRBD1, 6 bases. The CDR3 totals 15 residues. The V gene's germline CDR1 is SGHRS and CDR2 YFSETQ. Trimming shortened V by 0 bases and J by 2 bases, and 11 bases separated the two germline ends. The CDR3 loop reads CASSLGQVLQETQYF. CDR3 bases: TGCGCCAGCAGCTTGGGACAGGTGCTACAAGAGACCCAGTACTTC.

The CDR3 coding sequence is TGTGCCAGCGGTTACCGCGGGACCTATGATGGCTACACCTTC. Amino acid sequence: CASGYRGTYDGYTF. The chain is built from TRBV28 and TRBJ1-2, with a possible D match to TRBD1 (5 bases). V was pared by 8 bases and J by 6 bases, with 19 bases between. CDR3 size: 14 residues. CDR1 MDHEN and CDR2 SYDVKM come from the germline V gene.

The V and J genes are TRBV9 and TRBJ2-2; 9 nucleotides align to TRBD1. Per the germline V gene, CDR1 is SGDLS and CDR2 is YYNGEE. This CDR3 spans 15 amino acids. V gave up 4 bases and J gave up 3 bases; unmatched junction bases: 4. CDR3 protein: CASSTRTGDTGELFF. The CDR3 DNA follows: TGTGCCAGCAGCACCCGGACAGGGGACACCGGGGAGCTGTTTTTT.

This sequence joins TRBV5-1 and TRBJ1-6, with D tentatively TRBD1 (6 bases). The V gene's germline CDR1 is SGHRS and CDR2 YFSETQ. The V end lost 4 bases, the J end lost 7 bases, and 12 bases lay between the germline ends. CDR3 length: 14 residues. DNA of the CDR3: TGCGCCAGCAGCCCAGGACAGAGAAATTCACCCCTCCACTTT. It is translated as CASSPGQRNSPLHF.

CDR3 sequence reads: CATSDRTGNTDTQYF. Here the CDR3 DNA reads TGTGCCACCAGTGATCGGACAGGGAACACAGATACGCAGTATTTT. The chain has TRBV24-1 and TRBJ2-3; 8 nucleotides line up with TRBD1. The V gene end was trimmed by 3 bases and the J gene end by 2 bases; junction bases not matched to a gene: 3. This CDR3 is 15 amino acids long. The germline gives CDR1 KGHDR, CDR2 SFDVKD.

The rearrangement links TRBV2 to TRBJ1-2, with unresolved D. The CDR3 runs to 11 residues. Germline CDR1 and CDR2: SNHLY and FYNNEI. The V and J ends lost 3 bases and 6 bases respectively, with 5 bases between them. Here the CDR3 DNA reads TGTGCCAGCAGTGACTATGATGGCTACACCTTC. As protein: CASSDYDGYTF.

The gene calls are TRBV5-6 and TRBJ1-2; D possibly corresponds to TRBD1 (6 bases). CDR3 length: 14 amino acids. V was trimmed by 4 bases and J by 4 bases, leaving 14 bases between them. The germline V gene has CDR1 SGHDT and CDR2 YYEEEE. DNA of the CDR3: TGTGCCAGCAGCAACCCACAGGGCACCTATGGCTACACCTTC. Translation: CASSNPQGTYGYTF.

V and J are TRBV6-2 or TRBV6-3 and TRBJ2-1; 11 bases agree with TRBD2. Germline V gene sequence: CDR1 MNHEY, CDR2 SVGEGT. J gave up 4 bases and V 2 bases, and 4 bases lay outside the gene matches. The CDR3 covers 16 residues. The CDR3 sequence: CASSYRTSGSYNEQFF. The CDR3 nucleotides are TGTGCCAGCAGTTACCGAACTAGCGGGAGTTACAATGAGCAGTTCTTC.

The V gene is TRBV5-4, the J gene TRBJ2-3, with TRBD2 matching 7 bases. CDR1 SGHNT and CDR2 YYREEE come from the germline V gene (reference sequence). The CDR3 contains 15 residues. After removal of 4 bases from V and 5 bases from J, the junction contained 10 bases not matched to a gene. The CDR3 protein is CASSTPGLHGDTQYF. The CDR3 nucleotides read TGTGCCAGCAGCACCCCGGGACTACACGGAGATACGCAGTATTTT.

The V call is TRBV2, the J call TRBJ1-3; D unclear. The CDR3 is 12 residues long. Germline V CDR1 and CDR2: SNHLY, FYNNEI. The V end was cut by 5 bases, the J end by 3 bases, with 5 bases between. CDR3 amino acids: CASSNNGNTIYF. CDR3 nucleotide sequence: TGTGCCAGCAGTAACAATGGAAACACCATATATTTT.

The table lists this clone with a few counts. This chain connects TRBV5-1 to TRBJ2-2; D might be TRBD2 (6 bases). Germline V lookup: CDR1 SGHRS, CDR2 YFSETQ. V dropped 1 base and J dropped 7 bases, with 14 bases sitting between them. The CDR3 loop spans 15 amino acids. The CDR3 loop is CASSLSGDPGGELFF. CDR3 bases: TGCGCCAGCAGCTTGTCGGGGGACCCGGGCGGGGAGCTGTTTTTT.

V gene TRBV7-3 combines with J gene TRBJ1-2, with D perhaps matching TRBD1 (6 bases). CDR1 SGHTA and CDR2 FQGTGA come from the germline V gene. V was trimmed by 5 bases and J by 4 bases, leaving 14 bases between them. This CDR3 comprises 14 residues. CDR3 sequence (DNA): TGTGCCAGCAGCGAGGCGGGGGCGCCCTATGGCTACACCTTC. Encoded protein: CASSEAGAPYGYTF.

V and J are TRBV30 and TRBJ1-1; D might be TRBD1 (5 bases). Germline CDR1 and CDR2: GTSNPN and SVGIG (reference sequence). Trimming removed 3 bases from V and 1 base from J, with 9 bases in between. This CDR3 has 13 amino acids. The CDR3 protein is CAWSSGKNTEAFF. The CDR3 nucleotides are TGTGCCTGGAGCTCAGGGAAGAACACTGAAGCTTTCTTT. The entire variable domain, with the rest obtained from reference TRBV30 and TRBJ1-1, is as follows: SQTIHQWPATLVQPVGSPLSLECTVEGTSNPNLYWYRQAAGRGLQLLFYSVGIGQISSEVPQNLSASRPQDRQFILSSKKLLLSDSGFYLCAWSSGKNTEAFFGQGTRLTVV.

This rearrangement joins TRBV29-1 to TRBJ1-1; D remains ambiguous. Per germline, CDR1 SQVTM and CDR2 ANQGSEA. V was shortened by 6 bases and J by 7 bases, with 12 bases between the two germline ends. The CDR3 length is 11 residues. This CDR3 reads CSVQPTIEAFF. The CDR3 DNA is TGCAGCGTCCAACCGACTATTGAAGCTTTCTTT. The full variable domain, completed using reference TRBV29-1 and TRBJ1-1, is SAVISQKPSRDICQRGTSLTIQCQVDSQVTMMFWYRQQPGQSLTLIATANQGSEATYESGFVIDKFPISRPNLTFSTLTVSNMSPEDSSIYLCSVQPTIEAFFGQGTRLTVV.